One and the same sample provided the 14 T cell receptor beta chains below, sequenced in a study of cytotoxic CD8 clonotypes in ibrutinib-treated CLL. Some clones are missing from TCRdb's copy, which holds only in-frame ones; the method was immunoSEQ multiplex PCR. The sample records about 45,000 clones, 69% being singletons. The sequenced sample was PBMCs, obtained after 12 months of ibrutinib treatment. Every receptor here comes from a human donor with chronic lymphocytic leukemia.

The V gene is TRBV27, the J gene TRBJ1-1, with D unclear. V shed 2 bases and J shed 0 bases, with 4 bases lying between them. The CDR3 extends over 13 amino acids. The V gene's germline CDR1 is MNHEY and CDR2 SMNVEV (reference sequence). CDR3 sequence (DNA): TGTGCCAGCAGTTTACAGGTGAACACTGAAGCTTTCTTT. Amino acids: CASSLQVNTEAFF.

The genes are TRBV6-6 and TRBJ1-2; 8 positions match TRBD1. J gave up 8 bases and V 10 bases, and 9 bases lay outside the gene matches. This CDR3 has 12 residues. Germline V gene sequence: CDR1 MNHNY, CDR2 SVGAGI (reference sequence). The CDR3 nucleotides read TGTGCCATCCCGGGACAGGTGGCGGGCTACACCTTC. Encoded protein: CAIPGQVAGYTF.

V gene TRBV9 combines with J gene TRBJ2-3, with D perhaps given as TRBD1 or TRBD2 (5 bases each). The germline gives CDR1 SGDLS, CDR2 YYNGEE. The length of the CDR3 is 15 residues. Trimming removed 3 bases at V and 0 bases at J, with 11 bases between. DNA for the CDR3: TGTGCCAGCAGCGCCCGGGACCAGAGCACAGATACGCAGTATTTT. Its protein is CASSARDQSTDTQYF.

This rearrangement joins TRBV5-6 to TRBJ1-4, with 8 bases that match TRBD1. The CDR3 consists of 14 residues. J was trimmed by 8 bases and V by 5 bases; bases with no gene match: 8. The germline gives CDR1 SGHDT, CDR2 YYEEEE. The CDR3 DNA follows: TGTGCCAGCAGTATGACAGGGGCGAAGGAAAAACTGTTTTTT. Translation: CASSMTGAKEKLFF.

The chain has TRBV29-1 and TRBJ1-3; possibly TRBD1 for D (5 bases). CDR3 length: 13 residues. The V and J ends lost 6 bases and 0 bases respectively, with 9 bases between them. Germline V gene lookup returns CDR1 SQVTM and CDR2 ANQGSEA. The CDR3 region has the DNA TGCAGCGTGCTGACAGACTCTGGAAACACCATATATTTT. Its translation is CSVLTDSGNTIYF. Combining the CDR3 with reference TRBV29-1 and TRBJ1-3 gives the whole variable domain SAVISQKPSRDICQRGTSLTIQCQVDSQVTMMFWYRQQPGQSLTLIATANQGSEATYESGFVIDKFPISRPNLTFSTLTVSNMSPEDSSIYLCSVLTDSGNTIYFGEGSWLTVV.

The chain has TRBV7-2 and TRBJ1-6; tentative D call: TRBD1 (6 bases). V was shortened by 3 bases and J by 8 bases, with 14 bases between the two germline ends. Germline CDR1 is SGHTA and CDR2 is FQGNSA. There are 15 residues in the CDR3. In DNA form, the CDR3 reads TGTGCCAGCAGCTTGGCCGTGGACAGATATTCACCCCTCCACTTT. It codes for CASSLAVDRYSPLHF. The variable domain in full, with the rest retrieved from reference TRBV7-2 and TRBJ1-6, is GAGVSQSPSNKVTEKGKDVELRCDPISGHTALYWYRQSLGQGLEFLIYFQGNSAPDKSGLPSDRFSAERTGGSVSTLTIQRTQQEDSAVYLCASSLAVDRYSPLHFGNGTRLTVT.

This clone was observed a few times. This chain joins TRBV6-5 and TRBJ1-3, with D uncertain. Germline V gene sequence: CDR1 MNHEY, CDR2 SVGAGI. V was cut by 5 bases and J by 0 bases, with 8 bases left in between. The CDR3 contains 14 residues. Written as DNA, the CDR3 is TGTGCCAGCAGTCGCGACGGCTCTGGAAACACCATATATTTT. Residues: CASSRDGSGNTIYF.

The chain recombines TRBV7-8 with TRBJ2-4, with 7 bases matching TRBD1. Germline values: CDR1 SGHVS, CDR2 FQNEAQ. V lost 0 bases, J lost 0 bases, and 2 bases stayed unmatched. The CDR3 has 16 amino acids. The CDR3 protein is CASSLATGLAKNIQYF. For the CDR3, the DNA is TGTGCCAGCAGCTTAGCGACAGGGCTAGCCAAAAACATTCAGTACTTC.

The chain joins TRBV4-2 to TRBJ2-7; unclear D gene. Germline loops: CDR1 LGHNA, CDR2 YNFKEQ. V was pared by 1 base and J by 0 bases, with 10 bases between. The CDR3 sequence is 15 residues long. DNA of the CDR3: TGTGCCAGCAGCCAAGGTGTGTCCCCCTCCTACGAGCAGTACTTC. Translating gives CASSQGVSPSYEQYF.

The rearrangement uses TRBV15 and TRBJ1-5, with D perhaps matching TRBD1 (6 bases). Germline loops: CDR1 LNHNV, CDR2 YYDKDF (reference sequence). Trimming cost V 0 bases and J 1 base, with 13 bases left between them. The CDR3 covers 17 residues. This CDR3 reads CATSRDFGGASNQPQHF. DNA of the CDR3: TGTGCCACCAGCAGAGATTTCGGGGGGGCAAGCAATCAGCCCCAGCATTTT.

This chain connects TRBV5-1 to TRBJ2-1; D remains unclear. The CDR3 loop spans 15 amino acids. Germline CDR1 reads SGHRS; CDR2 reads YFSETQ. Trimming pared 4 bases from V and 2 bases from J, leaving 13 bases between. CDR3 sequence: CASSGWSGTYNEQFF. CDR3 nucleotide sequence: TGCGCCAGCAGCGGTTGGTCAGGAACCTACAATGAGCAGTTCTTC.

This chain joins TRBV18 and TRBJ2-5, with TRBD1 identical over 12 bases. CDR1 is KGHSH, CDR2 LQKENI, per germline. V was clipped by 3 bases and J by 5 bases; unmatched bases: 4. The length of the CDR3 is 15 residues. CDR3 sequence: CASSPGQGAIETQYF. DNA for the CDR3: TGTGCCAGCTCACCGGGACAGGGGGCTATTGAGACCCAGTACTTC.

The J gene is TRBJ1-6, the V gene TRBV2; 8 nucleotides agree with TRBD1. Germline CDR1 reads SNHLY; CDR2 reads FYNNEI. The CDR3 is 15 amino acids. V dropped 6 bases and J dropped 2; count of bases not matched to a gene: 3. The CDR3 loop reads CASRRQGTYNSPLHF. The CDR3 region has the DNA TGTGCCAGCAGGCGACAGGGGACCTATAATTCACCCCTCCACTTT.

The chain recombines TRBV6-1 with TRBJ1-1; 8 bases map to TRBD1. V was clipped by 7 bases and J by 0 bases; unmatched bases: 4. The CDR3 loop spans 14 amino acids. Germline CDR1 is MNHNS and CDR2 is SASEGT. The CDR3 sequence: CASTRGQVNTEAFF. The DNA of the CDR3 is TGTGCCAGCACGAGGGGACAGGTGAACACTGAAGCTTTCTTT.